These 25 T cell receptor beta chains were all obtained from the same sample, sequenced in a study of T-cell reconstitution after alpha-beta-depleted transplantation in children. The TCRbeta library incorporated unique molecular identifiers. TCRdb processed the PCR reads anew with MiXCR; each CDR3 protein has one entry. The sample yields hundreds of thousands of distinct CDR3 sequences, about a sixth seen once. The sequencing used PBMCs, mostly from graft donor cells, collected 360 days after TCRalphabeta/CD19-depleted stem cell transplant. These receptors were collected from a male patient aged 2 to 9 who had a stem cell transplant for acute lymphoblastic leukemia, so the T cells may come from the graft donor.

This clonotype was seen a handful of times. V is TRBV20-1 and J is TRBJ1-4; D is unclear. This CDR3 is built from 16 residues. CDR1 and CDR2 from the germline V gene are DFQATT and SNEGSKA (reference sequence). The V end lost 0 bases, the J end lost 8 bases, and 19 bases lay between the germline ends. CDR3 in amino acids: CSARDVSTQAVEKLFF. The CDR3 nucleotides read TGCAGTGCTAGAGATGTTTCCACCCAGGCCGTAGAAAAACTGTTTTTT.

The rearrangement joins TRBV4-1 to TRBJ2-7; 10 bases agree with TRBD1. V lost 1 base and J lost 4; bases outside the gene matches: 4. The CDR3 has 15 residues. Germline V lookup: CDR1 MGHRA, CDR2 YSYEKL. In DNA form, the CDR3 reads TGCGCCAGCAGCCAAGGGGTGGACAGGGGGTACGAGCAGTACTTC. Its translation is CASSQGVDRGYEQYF.

V gene TRBV6-2 or TRBV6-3 combines with J gene TRBJ1-1; D not certain. The CDR3 is 15 amino acids. The V end lost 8 bases, the J end lost 0 bases, and 16 bases lay between the germline ends. The germline CDR1 and CDR2 sequences are MNHEY and SVGEGT. The CDR3: CASGYPAFMNTEAFF. In DNA form, the CDR3 reads TGTGCCAGCGGCTACCCAGCATTCATGAACACTGAAGCTTTCTTT.

A few counts support this clonotype. The CDR3 bases are TGTGCCAGCAGCCCTACAGGGGGCACGAAGACCCAGTACTTC. This gives the protein CASSPTGGTKTQYF. This chain connects TRBV11-2 to TRBJ2-5, with 9 bases that match TRBD1. With 5 bases clipped from V and 6 bases from J, the junction kept 7 bases outside the gene matches. The germline gives CDR1 SGHAT, CDR2 FQNNGV. The CDR3 runs to 14 residues. The full variable domain, its missing parts supplied by reference TRBV11-2 and TRBJ2-5, is EAGVAQSPRYKIIEKRQSVAFWCNPISGHATLYWYQQILGQGPKLLIQFQNNGVVDDSQLPKDRFSAERLKGVDSTLKIQPAKLEDSAVYLCASSPTGGTKTQYFGPGTRLLVL.

This clonotype was seen a handful of times. V gene TRBV20-1 combines with J gene TRBJ2-1, with D possibly TRBD2 on 5 matching bases. V was pared by 4 bases and J by 3 bases, with 7 bases between. The CDR3 totals 12 residues. Per germline, CDR1 DFQATT and CDR2 SNEGSKA (reference sequence). The CDR3 nucleotides are TGCAGTGCTACCCGGGACTACAATGAGCAGTTCTTC. This gives the protein CSATRDYNEQFF.

This clonotype came up many times. The chain carries TRBV2 and TRBJ2-7; D is unclear. The ends were cut back, 4 bases at V and 4 bases at J, with 2 bases in the middle. There are 10 residues in the CDR3. CDR1 is SNHLY, CDR2 FYNNEI, per germline. CDR3 bases: TGTGCCAGCAGTGTGTACGAGCAGTACTTC. It translates to CASSVYEQYF.

This chain links TRBV3-1 with TRBJ1-3; a possible D gene is TRBD1 (5 bases). Germline assignment: CDR1 LGHDT and CDR2 YNNKEL (reference sequence). The CDR3 sequence is 15 residues long. Trimming removed 5 bases from V and 0 bases from J, with 11 bases in between. Written as DNA, the CDR3 is TGTGCCAGCAGCGTCGACAGAATCTCTGGAAACACCATATATTTT. Its translation is CASSVDRISGNTIYF.

The rearrangement joins TRBV6-5 to TRBJ1-4, with 7 bases lining up with TRBD1. This CDR3 contains 16 residues. V was clipped by 4 bases and J by 1 base; unmatched bases: 6. Germline loops: CDR1 MNHEY, CDR2 SVGAGI. In DNA form, the CDR3 reads TGTGCCAGCAGTTCCATTTACAGGGGAACTAATGAAAAACTGTTTTTT. It translates to CASSSIYRGTNEKLFF.

The chain carries TRBV20-1 and TRBJ1-2; 9 positions match TRBD1. The CDR3 spans 13 residues. CDR1 and CDR2 from the germline V gene are DFQATT and SNEGSKA (reference sequence). Germline trimming cut 4 bases from V and 6 bases from J; bases unmatched to any gene: 6. CDR3 sequence: CSAIFGTGHGYTF. For the CDR3, the DNA is TGCAGTGCTATATTCGGGACAGGGCATGGCTACACCTTC.

In its sample, this clonotype was seen a few times. The chain couples TRBV4-1 to TRBJ2-1; TRBD2 aligns across 7 bases. The ends lost 1 base at V and 5 bases at J; junction bases unmatched: 5. Germline CDR1 reads MGHRA; CDR2 reads YSYEKL. The CDR3 length is 15 residues. The CDR3 coding sequence is TGCGCCAGCAGCCAAGTCGGACTAGGTGACAATGAGCAGTTCTTC. It is translated as CASSQVGLGDNEQFF.

At least ten counts were recorded for this clonotype. V usage is TRBV4-2 and J usage is TRBJ2-5; 9 bases fit TRBD1. The CDR3 length is 15 residues. CDR1 and CDR2 (germline): LGHNA, YNFKEQ. V dropped 0 bases and J dropped 5; count of bases not matched to a gene: 4. CDR3: CASSQEGQGGETQYF. DNA of the CDR3: TGTGCCAGCAGCCAAGAGGGACAGGGCGGGGAGACCCAGTACTTC.

This clonotype was observed a handful of times. V and J are TRBV19 and TRBJ1-1; D not resolved. The CDR3 runs to 13 residues. Germline CDR1 and CDR2: LNHDA and SQIVND (reference sequence). The V gene lost 7 bases and the J gene lost 5 bases, with 14 bases spanning the gap. CDR3 protein: CASNYRSGTEAFF. DNA of the CDR3: TGTGCCAGTAATTATCGTTCGGGGACTGAAGCTTTCTTT. Looking up the rest from reference TRBV19 and TRBJ1-1 gives the full variable domain: DGGITQSPKYLFRKEGQNVTLSCEQNLNHDAMYWYRQDPGQGLRLIYYSQIVNDFQKGDIAEGYSVSREKKESFPLTVTSAQKNPTAFYLCASNYRSGTEAFFGQGTRLTVV.

The rearrangement uses TRBV4-2 and TRBJ2-7, with D perhaps matching TRBD1 or TRBD2 (5 bases each). The CDR3 has 16 amino acids. Trimming removed 0 bases from V and 7 bases from J, with 19 bases in between. The germline V gene has CDR1 LGHNA and CDR2 YNFKEQ. Here the CDR3 reads CASSQEGTVPYEEQYF. CDR3 nucleotides: TGTGCCAGCAGCCAAGAGGGGACCGTCCCTTATGAAGAGCAGTACTTC.

This clonotype was seen a handful of times. The V call is TRBV4-2, the J call TRBJ2-5; D possibly corresponds to TRBD2 (5 bases). V lost 0 bases and J lost 4, with 12 bases in between. CDR1 is LGHNA, CDR2 YNFKEQ, per germline. CDR3 length: 15 residues. CDR3 nucleotides: TGTGCCAGCAGCCAAGATCCACTAGAGGGAGAGACCCAGTACTTC. As protein: CASSQDPLEGETQYF.

This clonotype was detected ten times or more. The CDR3 protein is CASSAGMEQYF. CDR3 DNA: TGTGCCAGCAGTGCGGGGATGGAGCAGTACTTC. The V and J genes are TRBV6-5 and TRBJ2-7; TRBD2 might be the D (6 bases). This CDR3 is built from 11 residues. CDR1 MNHEY and CDR2 SVGAGI come from the germline V gene. V was cut by 5 bases and J by 7 bases, with 9 bases left in between.

The rearrangement joins TRBV27 to TRBJ2-1; D remains ambiguous. The CDR3 runs 14 residues. Germline V gene data show CDR1 as MNHEY and CDR2 as SMNVEV (reference sequence). V gave up 2 bases and J gave up 3 bases, with 8 bases separating them. Written as DNA, the CDR3 is TGTGCCAGCAGTTTACGGGCCGGCTACAATGAGCAGTTCTTC. It yields the protein CASSLRAGYNEQFF.

This clonotype turned up a few times. The V call is TRBV7-9, the J call TRBJ2-3, with 12 nucleotides matching TRBD2. CDR1 is SEHNR, CDR2 FQNEAQ, per germline (reference sequence). V lost 2 bases and J lost 2; bases outside the gene matches: 5. This CDR3 has 17 amino acids. Written as DNA, the CDR3 is TGTGCCAGCAGCTTACCTAGCGGGAGGGCCGACACAGATACGCAGTATTTT. This codes for CASSLPSGRADTDTQYF.

This clonotype was recorded many times. The genes are TRBV28 and TRBJ1-1; D is undetermined. Germline CDR1 is MDHEN and CDR2 is SYDVKM. The V gene lost 2 bases and the J gene lost 1 base, with 8 bases spanning the gap. This CDR3 region has 14 residues. CDR3 sequence: CASSLGRRNTEAFF. The DNA of the CDR3 is TGTGCCAGCAGTTTAGGGCGGCGGAACACTGAAGCTTTCTTT. Based on the CDR3 plus reference TRBV28 and TRBJ1-1, the full variable domain is DVKVTQSSRYLVKRTGEKVFLECVQDMDHENMFWYRQDPGLGLRLIYFSYDVKMKEKGDIPEGYSVSREKKERFSLILESASTNQTSMYLCASSLGRRNTEAFFGQGTRLTVV.

V and J are TRBV28 and TRBJ2-7, with 12 bases identical to TRBD2. The trim removed 4 bases at V and 5 bases at J, leaving 3 bases unmatched. CDR1 and CDR2 (germline): MDHEN, SYDVKM. The CDR3 has 14 residues. CDR3 DNA: TGTGCCAGCAGTTGGCTAGCGGGGGGGAACGAGCAGTACTTC. Its translation is CASSWLAGGNEQYF. The full variable domain, its missing parts supplied by reference TRBV28 and TRBJ2-7, is DVKVTQSSRYLVKRTGEKVFLECVQDMDHENMFWYRQDPGLGLRLIYFSYDVKMKEKGDIPEGYSVSREKKERFSLILESASTNQTSMYLCASSWLAGGNEQYFGPGTRLTVT.

The chain links TRBV20-1 to TRBJ2-3; perhaps TRBD2 as D (5 bases). Germline-derived CDR1 and CDR2 are DFQATT and SNEGSKA (reference sequence). The CDR3 runs 11 residues. V shed 6 bases and J shed 9 bases, with 13 bases lying between them. CDR3 sequence: CSALRVDTQYF. CDR3 nucleotides: TGCAGTGCCTTGAGGGTCGACACGCAGTATTTT.

The J gene is TRBJ2-7, the V gene TRBV29-1; D possibly uses TRBD1 or TRBD2 (5 bases each). CDR3 length equals 14 residues. Looked up from germline, CDR1 is SQVTM and CDR2 is ANQGSEA. V was trimmed by 2 bases and J by 0 bases, leaving 11 bases between them. CDR3 DNA: TGCAGCGTTGAAATACCGGGGACCTCCTACGAGCAGTACTTC. Translation: CSVEIPGTSYEQYF.

This clonotype was observed a few times. This chain joins TRBV5-6 and TRBJ2-7; 10 bases fit TRBD1. Trimming at V came to 5 bases and at J to 2 bases, leaving 13 bases not matched to a gene. Germline CDR1 SGHDT, CDR2 YYEEEE. The CDR3 covers 17 residues. Here the CDR3 DNA reads TGTGCCAGCAGTCATGGACAGGGGGGCCTAGGGACCTACGAGCAGTACTTC. Amino acids: CASSHGQGGLGTYEQYF.

The sample holds many counts of this clonotype. The rearrangement links TRBV19 to TRBJ2-1; 7 bases line up with TRBD1. The CDR3 is made up of 15 amino acids. Germline assignment: CDR1 LNHDA and CDR2 SQIVND (reference sequence). V dropped 2 bases and J dropped 2; count of bases not matched to a gene: 3. The CDR3 sequence is CASSITGEAYNEQFF. The CDR3 coding sequence is TGTGCCAGTAGTATAACAGGGGAAGCCTACAATGAGCAGTTCTTC.

This clonotype was recorded a few times. This sequence joins TRBV25-1 and TRBJ2-5, with 11 bases identical to TRBD1. This CDR3 contains 15 residues. V was clipped by 3 bases and J by 5 bases; unmatched bases: 5. CDR1 is MGHDK and CDR2 is SYGVNS in the germline V gene. The CDR3 DNA reads as TGTGCCAGCAGTGACCCGGGACAGGGGGGCGAGACCCAGTACTTC. This codes for CASSDPGQGGETQYF.

This clonotype was counted a few times. This chain links TRBV15 with TRBJ1-5, with a weak D call TRBD1 (6 bases). The CDR3 is 14 residues long. Germline V lookup: CDR1 LNHNV, CDR2 YYDKDF (reference sequence). Deletions cut 4 bases from V and 9 bases from J, with 16 bases between. The CDR3 region is CATSKSYRDRPQHF. CDR3 coding DNA: TGTGCCACCAGCAAAAGCTACAGGGATCGGCCCCAGCATTTT.